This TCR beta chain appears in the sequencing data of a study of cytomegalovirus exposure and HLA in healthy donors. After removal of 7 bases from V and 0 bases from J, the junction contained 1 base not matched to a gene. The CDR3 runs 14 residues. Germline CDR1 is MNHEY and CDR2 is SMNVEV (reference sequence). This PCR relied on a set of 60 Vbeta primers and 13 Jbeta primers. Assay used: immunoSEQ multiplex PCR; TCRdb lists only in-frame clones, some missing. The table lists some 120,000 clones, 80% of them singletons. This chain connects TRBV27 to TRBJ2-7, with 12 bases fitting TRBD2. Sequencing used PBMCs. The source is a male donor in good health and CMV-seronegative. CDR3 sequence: CASKTSGGSYEQYF. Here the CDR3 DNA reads TGTGCCAGCAAGACTAGCGGGGGCTCCTACGAGCAGTACTTC.